Below, 32 T cell receptor beta chains from the same sample are listed, as sequenced in a study of blood T cell repertoires in COVID-19. Data came from immunoSEQ multiplex PCR; TCRdb stores just in-frame clones and leaves some out. The sample consists of more than 85,000 clones, approximately 91% of them appearing once. Material: peripheral blood. Receptor source: a man aged 18 to 30 with acute or convalescent COVID-19.

This clone was detected once. The chain joins TRBV2 to TRBJ1-1; a weak D match, TRBD1 (5 bases). V shed 7 bases and J shed 4 bases, with 13 bases lying between them. Germline CDR1 SNHLY, CDR2 FYNNEI. This CDR3 contains 13 residues. CDR3 bases: TGTGCCAGCAAGGTTCAGGGTGGCACTGAAGCTTTCTTT. Protein: CASKVQGGTEAFF.

The chain links TRBV19 to TRBJ1-5; TRBD1 is a possible D gene (5 bases). Germline V CDR1 and CDR2: LNHDA, SQIVND (reference sequence). V lost 7 bases to trimming and J lost 2 bases, with 15 bases between them. The CDR3 contains 15 residues. DNA of the CDR3: TGTGCCAGTACTTCCACCGCCAGGGGCAATCAGCCCCAGCATTTT. Its protein product is CASTSTARGNQPQHF. Using reference TRBV19 and TRBJ1-5 for the parts outside the CDR3, the full variable domain is DGGITQSPKYLFRKEGQNVTLSCEQNLNHDAMYWYRQDPGQGLRLIYYSQIVNDFQKGDIAEGYSVSREKKESFPLTVTSAQKNPTAFYLCASTSTARGNQPQHFGDGTRLSIL.

The chain carries TRBV19 and TRBJ1-2, with no clear D. Germline-derived CDR1 and CDR2 are LNHDA and SQIVND (reference sequence). Deletions cut 7 bases from V and 4 bases from J, with 19 bases between. The CDR3 is 15 amino acids. Here the CDR3 reads CASKSPGALGYGYTF. The CDR3 coding sequence is TGTGCCAGTAAATCACCGGGAGCCCTCGGCTATGGCTACACCTTC.

Concerning this clone: The sample carries other DNA sequences with the same CDR3. The chain combines TRBV7-9 with TRBJ2-7; D uncertain. This CDR3 region has 14 residues. Deletions cut 1 base from V and 0 bases from J, with 7 bases between. CDR1 and CDR2 from the germline V gene are SEHNR and FQNEAQ (reference sequence). CDR3 sequence reads: CASSLGAPSYEQYF. CDR3 nucleotides: TGTGCCAGCAGCTTAGGGGCCCCCTCCTACGAGCAGTACTTC.

The genes are TRBV10-1 and TRBJ1-4; a possible D gene is TRBD1 (5 bases). There are 19 residues in the CDR3. V lost 4 bases, J lost 0 bases, and 21 bases lay in between. Germline CDR1 reads WNHNN; CDR2 reads SYGVQD (reference sequence). The CDR3 nucleotides read TGCGCCAGCAGTGGGGGCGAGGAGGGCCAACCTGCAACTAATGAAAAACTGTTTTTT. This sequence encodes CASSGGEEGQPATNEKLFF.

This clone appeared once. V and J are TRBV19 and TRBJ2-3; D is perhaps TRBD2 (6 bases). This CDR3 spans 16 amino acids. Germline assignment: CDR1 LNHDA and CDR2 SQIVND (reference sequence). V was cut by 8 bases and J by 0 bases, with 18 bases left in between. CDR3 in amino acids: CASSTDWGTSTDTQYF. Here the CDR3 DNA reads TGTGCCAGTTCAACAGACTGGGGGACTAGCACAGATACGCAGTATTTT.

The chain has TRBV5-8 and TRBJ1-4; TRBD1 matches 9 bases. This CDR3 is 16 amino acids long. Germline V CDR1 and CDR2: SGHTS, YDEGEE. The J segment lost 8 bases and the V segment lost 3 bases, leaving 11 bases of the junction unmatched. The CDR3 protein is CASSSAGTGKKEKLFF. DNA for the CDR3: TGTGCCAGCAGCTCCGCCGGGACAGGGAAGAAGGAAAAACTGTTTTTT.

The chain joins TRBV24-1 to TRBJ2-7; 8 bases line up with TRBD1. Germline CDR1 and CDR2: KGHDR and SFDVKD. The CDR3 totals 15 residues. After removal of 3 bases from V and 3 bases from J, the junction contained 6 bases not matched to a gene. CDR3 residues: CATSDDRGPNYEQYF. The CDR3 nucleotides are TGTGCCACCAGTGATGACAGGGGCCCTAACTACGAGCAGTACTTC.

This chain links TRBV18 with TRBJ1-1; D unresolved. Trimming left V 5 bases short and J 0 bases short, with 10 bases between. Germline V gene data show CDR1 as KGHSH and CDR2 as LQKENI. The CDR3 extends over 14 amino acids. CDR3 DNA: TGTGCCAGCTCAAGCGATCGAATGAACACTGAAGCTTTCTTT. This sequence encodes CASSSDRMNTEAFF.

The J gene is TRBJ1-1, the V gene TRBV19, with TRBD1 identical over 10 bases. V shed 3 bases and J 0 bases; nucleotides not matched to a gene: 4. CDR1 and CDR2 (germline): LNHDA, SQIVND (reference sequence). This CDR3 has 16 residues. This CDR3 reads CASSIRTGGMNTEAFF. The CDR3 DNA reads as TGTGCCAGTAGTATTAGGACAGGGGGAATGAACACTGAAGCTTTCTTT. The entire variable domain, with the rest obtained from reference TRBV19 and TRBJ1-1, is as follows: DGGITQSPKYLFRKEGQNVTLSCEQNLNHDAMYWYRQDPGQGLRLIYYSQIVNDFQKGDIAEGYSVSREKKESFPLTVTSAQKNPTAFYLCASSIRTGGMNTEAFFGQGTRLTVV.

This clone was counted ten times or more. The V gene is TRBV25-1, the J gene TRBJ2-3, with a weak D call TRBD1 (6 bases). Per germline, CDR1 MGHDK and CDR2 SYGVNS. The germline V and J ends were trimmed by 3 bases and 4 bases, with 14 bases remaining between them. CDR3 length equals 15 residues. As DNA, the CDR3 is TGTGCCAGCAGTGATCGGGGACAAACGGCAGATACGCAGTATTTT. This codes for CASSDRGQTADTQYF.

V gene TRBV15 combines with J gene TRBJ1-4; D gene uncertain. CDR3 length equals 15 residues. CDR1 is LNHNV and CDR2 is YYDKDF in the germline V gene (reference sequence). V was shortened by 5 bases and J by 4 bases, with 14 bases between the two germline ends. In nucleotides, the CDR3 is TGTGCCACCAGCCAGGCTCGGGAAAGTAATGAAAAACTGTTTTTT. Protein product: CATSQARESNEKLFF.

The chain carries TRBV19 and TRBJ2-3, with D perhaps TRBD2 (8 bases). In germline, CDR1 is LNHDA, CDR2 SQIVND (reference sequence). Trimming took 11 bases from V and 3 from J, leaving 21 bases between them. The CDR3 extends over 15 amino acids. CDR3 region: CASGGSGKGTDTQYF. The CDR3 DNA sequence: TGTGCCTCAGGGGGTAGCGGGAAGGGTACAGATACGCAGTATTTT.

The chain links TRBV5-1 to TRBJ2-7; D might be TRBD1 (5 bases). The CDR3 is made up of 16 amino acids. CDR1 and CDR2 from the germline V gene are SGHRS and YFSETQ. V was trimmed by 4 bases and J by 4 bases, leaving 21 bases between them. CDR3 residues: CASSNSPNERGYEQYF. CDR3 DNA: TGCGCCAGCAGCAACAGTCCCAATGAAAGGGGATACGAGCAGTACTTC.

V is TRBV11-3 and J is TRBJ2-1; 8 bases match TRBD2. The germline gives CDR1 SGHNT, CDR2 YENEEA. CDR3 length: 14 residues. V lost 6 bases, J lost 6 bases, and 7 bases stayed unmatched. DNA of the CDR3: TGTGCCAGCAGTCTGAGCGGGGGTATCAATGAGCAGTTCTTC. Translating gives CASSLSGGINEQFF.

The chain employs TRBV28 and TRBJ2-7, with D hard to call. CDR1 and CDR2 (germline): MDHEN, SYDVKM. V was shortened by 2 bases and J by 0 bases, with 14 bases between the two germline ends. This CDR3 has 16 residues. The chain's CDR3 is CASSLKVRGFSYEQYF. The CDR3 DNA sequence: TGTGCCAGCAGTTTAAAGGTCAGAGGTTTCTCCTACGAGCAGTACTTC.

The chain combines TRBV6-1 with TRBJ2-7; 7 positions agree with TRBD1. V dropped 0 bases and J dropped 6; count of bases not matched to a gene: 5. The CDR3 totals 14 residues. From germline, CDR1 is MNHNS and CDR2 SASEGT. CDR3 in amino acids: CASSEAGQFFEQYF. The CDR3 DNA sequence: TGTGCCAGCAGTGAAGCGGGACAGTTCTTCGAGCAGTACTTC.

The chain is built from TRBV7-9 and TRBJ1-1; TRBD1 matches at 9 bases. With V trimmed by 2 bases and J by 4 bases, 5 bases remained unmatched. Germline V lookup: CDR1 SEHNR, CDR2 FQNEAQ (reference sequence). The CDR3 contains 15 residues. The CDR3 reads CASSLKMTGGTEAFF. The CDR3 nucleotides read TGTGCCAGCAGCTTAAAAATGACAGGGGGCACTGAAGCTTTCTTT.

The J gene is TRBJ1-2, the V gene TRBV5-1; no reliable D call. V lost 4 bases and J lost 1, with 8 bases in between. Germline CDR1 and CDR2: SGHRS and YFSETQ. This CDR3 has 13 residues. In DNA, the CDR3 is TGCGCCAGCAGCCTTGCCAGTAACTATGGCTACACCTTC. This encodes CASSLASNYGYTF.

J is TRBJ1-2 and V is TRBV5-1, with TRBD1 matching over 7 bases. The V and J ends lost 5 bases and 2 bases, in that order; junction bases with no gene match: 3. Germline V gene sequence: CDR1 SGHRS, CDR2 YFSETQ. The CDR3 consists of 13 residues. The CDR3 nucleotides read TGCGCCAGCAGTGGGACAGCCAACTATGGCTACACCTTC. This encodes CASSGTANYGYTF.

A few counts support this clone. This chain links TRBV18 with TRBJ1-2; 7 bases are a match to TRBD1. Germline V gene lookup returns CDR1 KGHSH and CDR2 LQKENI. The CDR3 is made up of 14 amino acids. The ends lost 6 bases at V and 4 bases at J; junction bases unmatched: 8. DNA of the CDR3: TGTGCCAGCTCCCCAGGGGGACAGTTCTATGGCTACACCTTC. Amino acids: CASSPGGQFYGYTF.

This clone appeared a single time. CDR3 nucleotide sequence: TGTGCCAGCAGCCAAGAAGGTGTAGGAGTCCGCGAACCATATTTT. Its translation: CASSQEGVGVREPYF. The chain links TRBV3-1 (or the pseudogene TRBV3-2) to TRBJ2-3; no definite D call. Germline values: CDR1 LGHDT, CDR2 YNNKEL (reference sequence). V was clipped by 0 bases and J by 15 bases, with 22 bases between them. The CDR3 spans 15 residues.

Here the CDR3 DNA reads TGTGCCAGCAGTTACGGACAGGGGACGTACGAAGCTTTCTTT. It codes for CASSYGQGTYEAFF. The chain recombines TRBV6-5 with TRBJ1-1; TRBD1 aligns across 9 bases. The V gene end was trimmed by 2 bases and the J gene end by 8 bases; junction bases not matched to a gene: 6. Germline CDR1 is MNHEY and CDR2 is SVGAGI. The CDR3 has 14 residues.

The sample holds one count of this clone. The chain joins TRBV6-4 to TRBJ2-5, with D possibly being TRBD1 (6 bases). V was shortened by 6 bases and J by 5 bases, with 13 bases between the two germline ends. This CDR3 contains 13 residues. The germline CDR1 and CDR2 sequences are MRHNA and SNTAGT. CDR3 coding DNA: TGTGCCAGCAGCCAGGGGCGCGGGGAGACCCAGTACTTC. The encoded protein is CASSQGRGETQYF.

The CDR3 region has the DNA TGCGCCAGCAGCTTGATGGGGCAGGGAGGGGAGTACTTC. This codes for CASSLMGQGGEYF. The J gene is TRBJ2-7, the V gene TRBV5-1; 7 bases align to TRBD2. After removal of 1 base from V and 11 bases from J, the junction contained 9 bases not matched to a gene. This CDR3 is 13 amino acids long. Germline V lookup: CDR1 SGHRS, CDR2 YFSETQ.

The J gene is TRBJ2-7, the V gene TRBV5-1; 7 bases line up with TRBD2. V lost 0 bases to trimming and J lost 5 bases; unmatched junction nucleotides: 5. Per the germline V gene, CDR1 is SGHRS and CDR2 is YFSETQ. There are 14 residues in the CDR3. In DNA form, the CDR3 reads TGCGCCAGCAGCTTGGGGAGCGGGGAGGACGAGCAGTACTTC. This gives the protein CASSLGSGEDEQYF.

The chain recombines TRBV9 with TRBJ1-3, with TRBD1 matching 9 bases. The CDR3 covers 18 residues. Trimming removed 3 bases from V and 0 bases from J; junction bases left unmatched: 10. CDR1 and CDR2 (germline): SGDLS, YYNGEE. This CDR3 reads CASSEASGTGSSGNTIYF. The CDR3 DNA sequence: TGTGCCAGCAGCGAAGCCTCCGGGACAGGGAGCTCTGGAAACACCATATATTTT.

CDR3 DNA sequence: TGTGCCAGCAGCCAAGATGGGACAGGGCACTATGGCTACACCTTC. This encodes CASSQDGTGHYGYTF. V gene TRBV7-8 combines with J gene TRBJ1-2; 9 nucleotides agree with TRBD1. CDR3 size: 15 residues. Germline V gene sequence: CDR1 SGHVS, CDR2 FQNEAQ. J was trimmed by 3 bases and V by 5 bases; bases with no gene match: 7.

This clone was seen once. CDR3 protein: CAWRRQGLSGNTIYF. CDR3 nucleotides: TGTGCCTGGAGAAGACAGGGACTCTCTGGAAACACCATATATTTT. The V gene is TRBV30, the J gene TRBJ1-3, with 7 bases matching TRBD1. The CDR3 sequence is 15 residues long. Germline V gives CDR1 GTSNPN, CDR2 SVGIG (reference sequence). Trimming took 3 bases from V and 0 from J; bases not matched to a gene: 5.

The chain has TRBV6-5 and TRBJ1-2; possible D gene TRBD1, 6 bases. Looked up from germline, CDR1 is MNHEY and CDR2 is SVGAGI. Trimming left V 6 bases short and J 8 bases short, with 13 bases between. The CDR3 covers 12 residues. CDR3 sequence: CASRPGQRGYTF. The CDR3 DNA reads TGTGCCAGCAGGCCCGGACAGAGAGGCTACACCTTC.

The chain carries TRBV11-2 and TRBJ1-1, with 7 bases that match TRBD1. This CDR3 region has 13 residues. Trimming cost V 3 bases and J 4 bases; bases outside gene matches: 2. Germline V gives CDR1 SGHAT, CDR2 FQNNGV. Here the CDR3 DNA reads TGTGCCAGCAGCTTTAACAGGGGCACTGAAGCTTTCTTT. This codes for CASSFNRGTEAFF.

This sequence joins TRBV10-3 and TRBJ1-2, with D perhaps TRBD1 (6 bases). The CDR3 is made up of 13 amino acids. CDR1 is ENHRY and CDR2 is SYGVKD in the germline V gene. V shed 5 bases and J shed 1 base, with 8 bases lying between them. CDR3 sequence (DNA): TGTGCCATCAGTACGGACAGTAACTATGGCTACACCTTC. It specifies CAISTDSNYGYTF.